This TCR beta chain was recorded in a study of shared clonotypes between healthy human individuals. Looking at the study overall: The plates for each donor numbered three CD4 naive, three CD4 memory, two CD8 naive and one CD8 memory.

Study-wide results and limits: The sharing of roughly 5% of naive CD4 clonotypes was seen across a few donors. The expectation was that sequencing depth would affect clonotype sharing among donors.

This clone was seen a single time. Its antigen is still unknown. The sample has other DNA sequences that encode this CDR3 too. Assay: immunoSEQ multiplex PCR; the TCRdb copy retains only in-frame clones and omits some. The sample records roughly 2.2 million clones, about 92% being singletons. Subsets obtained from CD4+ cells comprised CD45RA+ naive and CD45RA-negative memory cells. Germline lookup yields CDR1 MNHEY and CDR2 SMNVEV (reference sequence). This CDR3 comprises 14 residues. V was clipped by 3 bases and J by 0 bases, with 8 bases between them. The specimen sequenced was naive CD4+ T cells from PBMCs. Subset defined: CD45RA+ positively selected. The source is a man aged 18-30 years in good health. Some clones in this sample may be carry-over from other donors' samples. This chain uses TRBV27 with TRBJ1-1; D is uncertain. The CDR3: CASSLRGLNTEAFF. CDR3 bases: TGTGCCAGCAGTTTGCGGGGATTGAACACTGAAGCTTTCTTT.